These 14 T cell receptor beta chains came from one sample sequenced in a study of early T cells in non-severe SARS-CoV-2 infection. TCRdb reprocessed the 5' RACE reads with MiXCR, giving one entry per CDR3 protein. Here the sample spans fewer than 40,000 distinct CDR3 sequences, roughly 7.2% being singletons. The source material was whole blood. The receptors come from an adult who was a healthcare worker with PCR-confirmed SARS-CoV-2 infection or an uninfected control (not recorded which).

This clonotype has ten or more counts. The chain employs TRBV27 and TRBJ2-1, with D perhaps assigned TRBD1 or TRBD2 (5 bases each). This CDR3 region has 14 residues. V was clipped by 8 bases and J by 2 bases, with 13 bases between them. Germline CDR1 and CDR2: MNHEY and SMNVEV (reference sequence). CDR3 sequence: CASARGGPYNEQFF. CDR3 nucleotide sequence: TGTGCCAGCGCGAGGGGCGGACCCTACAATGAGCAGTTCTTC.

This clonotype was seen ten or more times. The chain combines TRBV7-2 with TRBJ1-1; the match to TRBD1 covers 8 bases. CDR1 is SGHTA and CDR2 is FQGNSA in the germline V gene. The CDR3 totals 12 residues. After removal of 1 base from V and 14 bases from J, the junction contained 6 bases not matched to a gene. The chain's CDR3 is CASSLVGRGPFF. The CDR3 DNA is TGTGCCAGCAGCTTAGTTGGCAGGGGGCCCTTCTTT.

In its sample, this clonotype was seen a few times. The CDR3 DNA follows: TGTGCCAGCAGCCCGGGGACTAGCGGATACACAGATACGCAGTATTTT. This sequence encodes CASSPGTSGYTDTQYF. V gene TRBV11-2 combines with J gene TRBJ2-3; 11 bases are a match to TRBD2. CDR3 length equals 16 residues. J gave up 2 bases and V 5 bases, and 6 bases lay outside the gene matches. CDR1 and CDR2 from the germline V gene are SGHAT and FQNNGV.

This sequence joins TRBV18 and TRBJ2-1; TRBD2 matches at 8 bases. V lost 3 bases, J lost 6 bases, and 7 bases stayed unmatched. Germline CDR1 KGHSH, CDR2 LQKENI. This CDR3 comprises 15 residues. The CDR3 DNA reads as TGTGCCAGCTCACCTAGCGGGAAAGGTTTCAATGAGCAGTTCTTC. Translation: CASSPSGKGFNEQFF.

In this sample, this clonotype turned up many times. This sequence joins TRBV29-1 and TRBJ2-5; 7 bases agree with TRBD1. In germline, CDR1 is SQVTM, CDR2 ANQGSEA. The J segment lost 4 bases and the V segment lost 8 bases, leaving 7 bases of the junction unmatched. CDR3 length: 12 amino acids. The CDR3 reads CSLTGVGETQYF. Written as DNA, the CDR3 is TGCAGCCTCACAGGGGTCGGAGAGACCCAGTACTTC.

In this sample, this clonotype turned up many times. V usage is TRBV6-5 and J usage is TRBJ1-1; unclear D gene. V gave up 0 bases and J gave up 4 bases, with 12 bases separating them. Germline V gene sequence: CDR1 MNHEY, CDR2 SVGAGI. The CDR3 runs to 15 residues. CDR3 sequence (DNA): TGTGCCAGCAGTTACTCGCTCCGGGGAAGCACTGAAGCTTTCTTT. Translated: CASSYSLRGSTEAFF.

The sample holds many counts of this clonotype. The CDR3 loop reads CAIRKGSSITEAFF. CDR3 DNA sequence: TGTGCCATCAGGAAGGGGTCTTCGATCACTGAAGCTTTCTTT. The chain joins TRBV10-3 to TRBJ1-1, with D possibly matching TRBD1 (5 bases). Per the germline V gene, CDR1 is ENHRY and CDR2 is SYGVKD. Trimming removed 6 bases from V and 4 bases from J, with 15 bases in between. The CDR3 covers 14 residues.

The chain combines TRBV29-1 with TRBJ2-7; possible D gene TRBD2, 6 bases. The CDR3 contains 12 residues. Trimming shortened V by 4 bases and J by 4 bases, and 11 bases separated the two germline ends. Germline V lookup: CDR1 SQVTM, CDR2 ANQGSEA. This CDR3 is CSVVPGRYEQYF. Here the CDR3 DNA reads TGCAGCGTTGTCCCCGGGAGATACGAGCAGTACTTC.

This clonotype was seen repeatedly, ten times or more. This chain links TRBV29-1 with TRBJ2-1, with D hard to call. The V and J ends lost 7 bases and 3 bases respectively, with 7 bases between them. CDR3 length: 11 residues. The germline gives CDR1 SQVTM, CDR2 ANQGSEA. The DNA for the CDR3 is TGCAGCGCCGAGATCTACAATGAGCAGTTCTTC. It codes for CSAEIYNEQFF.

The genes are TRBV27 and TRBJ2-7, with D perhaps assigned TRBD1 or TRBD2 (7 bases each). Per the germline V gene, CDR1 is MNHEY and CDR2 is SMNVEV (reference sequence). CDR3 length: 16 residues. V was cut by 3 bases and J by 0 bases, with 15 bases left in between. The CDR3 reads CASSLGGTVNSYEQYF. For the CDR3, the DNA is TGTGCCAGCAGTTTGGGGGGGACAGTGAACTCCTACGAGCAGTACTTC.

This clonotype occurred a few times. The chain combines TRBV20-1 with TRBJ2-3; D is undetermined. With 0 bases removed from V and 0 bases from J, the gap between germline ends came to 13 bases. Germline V gene data show CDR1 as DFQATT and CDR2 as SNEGSKA (reference sequence). CDR3 length: 16 residues. The CDR3, as DNA: TGCAGTGCTAGAGATGATTCACGGGTTAGCACAGATACGCAGTATTTT. Amino acid sequence: CSARDDSRVSTDTQYF.

This clonotype was observed a few times. The chain is built from TRBV14 and TRBJ2-1, with 7 positions matching TRBD1. Germline V lookup: CDR1 SGHDN, CDR2 FVKESK. This CDR3 is 16 amino acids long. V lost 4 bases to trimming and J lost 2 bases; unmatched junction nucleotides: 8. The chain's CDR3 is CASSRNRGAAYNEQFF. CDR3 bases: TGTGCCAGCAGCCGGAACAGGGGCGCGGCCTACAATGAGCAGTTCTTC.

The sample holds many counts of this clonotype. The V gene is TRBV11-3, the J gene TRBJ2-1, with 8 bases aligning to TRBD2. Germline V gives CDR1 SGHNT, CDR2 YENEEA. The CDR3 loop spans 15 amino acids. Trimming took 5 bases from V and 10 from J; bases not matched to a gene: 13. CDR3 sequence reads: CASSLNSGAISEQFF. DNA of the CDR3: TGTGCCAGCAGCCTGAATAGCGGGGCTATTTCCGAGCAGTTCTTC. The whole variable domain, remainder taken from reference TRBV11-3 and TRBJ2-1, is EAGVVQSPRYKIIEKKQPVAFWCNPISGHNTLYWYLQNLGQGPELLIRYENEEAVDDSQLPKDRFSAERLKGVDSTLKIQPAELGDSAVYLCASSLNSGAISEQFFGPGTRLTVL.

This clonotype was picked up a small number of times. The rearrangement uses TRBV20-1 and TRBJ2-5; perhaps TRBD2 as D (7 bases). The CDR3 is made up of 14 amino acids. The germline V and J ends were trimmed by 0 bases and 4 bases, with 12 bases remaining between them. Germline CDR1 reads DFQATT; CDR2 reads SNEGSKA (reference sequence). The CDR3 DNA sequence: TGCAGTGCTAGAGATCGGGGGGCGGGAGAGACCCAGTACTTC. This codes for CSARDRGAGETQYF.